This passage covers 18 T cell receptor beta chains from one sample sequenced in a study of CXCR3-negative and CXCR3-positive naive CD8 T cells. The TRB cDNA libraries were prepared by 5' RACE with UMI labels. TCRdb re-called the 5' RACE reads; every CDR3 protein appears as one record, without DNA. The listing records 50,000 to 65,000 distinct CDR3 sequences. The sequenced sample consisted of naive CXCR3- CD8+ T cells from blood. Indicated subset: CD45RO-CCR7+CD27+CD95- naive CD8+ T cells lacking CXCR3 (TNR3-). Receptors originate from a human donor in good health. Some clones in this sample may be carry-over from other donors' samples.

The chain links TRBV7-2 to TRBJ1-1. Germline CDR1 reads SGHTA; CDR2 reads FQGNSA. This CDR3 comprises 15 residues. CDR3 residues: CASSYAGGLRTEAFF.

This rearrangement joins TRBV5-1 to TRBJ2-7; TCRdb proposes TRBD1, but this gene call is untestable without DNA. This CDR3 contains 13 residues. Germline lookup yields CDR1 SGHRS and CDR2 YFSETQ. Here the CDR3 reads CASSFGGGYEQYF.

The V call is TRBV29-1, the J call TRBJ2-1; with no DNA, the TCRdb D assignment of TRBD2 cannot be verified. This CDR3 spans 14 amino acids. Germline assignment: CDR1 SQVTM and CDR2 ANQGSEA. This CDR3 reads CSVEGTSEDNEQFF.

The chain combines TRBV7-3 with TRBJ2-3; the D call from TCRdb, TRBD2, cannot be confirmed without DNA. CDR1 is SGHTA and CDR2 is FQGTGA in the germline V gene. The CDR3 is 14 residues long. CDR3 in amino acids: CASSFSGGADTQYF.

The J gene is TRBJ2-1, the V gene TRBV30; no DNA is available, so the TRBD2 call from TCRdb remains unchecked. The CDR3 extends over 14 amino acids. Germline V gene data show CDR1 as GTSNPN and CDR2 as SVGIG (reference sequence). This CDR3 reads CAWKLLAGVNEQFF.

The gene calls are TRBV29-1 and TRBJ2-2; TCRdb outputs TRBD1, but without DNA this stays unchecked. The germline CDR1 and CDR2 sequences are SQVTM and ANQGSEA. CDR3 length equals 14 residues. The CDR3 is CSVGGTDNTGELFF.

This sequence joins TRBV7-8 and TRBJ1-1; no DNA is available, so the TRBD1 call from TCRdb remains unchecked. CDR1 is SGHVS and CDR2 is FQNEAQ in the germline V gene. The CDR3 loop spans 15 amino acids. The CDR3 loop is CASSTYRGEGTEAFF.

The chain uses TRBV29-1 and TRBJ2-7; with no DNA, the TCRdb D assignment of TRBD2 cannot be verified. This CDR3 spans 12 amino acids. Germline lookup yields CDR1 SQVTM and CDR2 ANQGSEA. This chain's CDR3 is CSFAGLYYEQYF.

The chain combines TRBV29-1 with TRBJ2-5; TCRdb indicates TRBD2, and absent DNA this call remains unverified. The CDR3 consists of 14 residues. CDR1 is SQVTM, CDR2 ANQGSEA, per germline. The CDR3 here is CSVGLAGVKETQYF.

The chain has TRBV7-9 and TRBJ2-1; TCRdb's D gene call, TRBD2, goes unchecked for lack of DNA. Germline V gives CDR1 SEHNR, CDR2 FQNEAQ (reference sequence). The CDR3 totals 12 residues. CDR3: CASSPSWAEQFF.

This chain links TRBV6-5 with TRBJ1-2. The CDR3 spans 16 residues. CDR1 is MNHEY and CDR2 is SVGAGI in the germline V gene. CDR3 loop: CASSQASDYSNYGYTF.

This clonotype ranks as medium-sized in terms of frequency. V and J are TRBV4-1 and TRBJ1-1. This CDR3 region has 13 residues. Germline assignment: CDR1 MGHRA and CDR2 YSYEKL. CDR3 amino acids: CASSHSENTEAFF.

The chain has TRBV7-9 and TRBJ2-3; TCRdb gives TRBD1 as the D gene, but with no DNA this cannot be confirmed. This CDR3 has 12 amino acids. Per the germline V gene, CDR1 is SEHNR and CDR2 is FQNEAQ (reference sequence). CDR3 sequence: CASSSQGYTQYF.

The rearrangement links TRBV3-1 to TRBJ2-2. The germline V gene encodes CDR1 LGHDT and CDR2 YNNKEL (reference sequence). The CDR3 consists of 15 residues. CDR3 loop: CASSQEGRNTGELFF. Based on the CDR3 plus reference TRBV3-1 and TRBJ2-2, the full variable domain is DTAVSQTPKYLVTQMGNDKSIKCEQNLGHDTMYWYKQDSKKFLKIMFSYNNKELIINETVPNRFSPKSPDKAHLNLHINSLELGDSAVYFCASSQEGRNTGELFFGEGSRLTVL.

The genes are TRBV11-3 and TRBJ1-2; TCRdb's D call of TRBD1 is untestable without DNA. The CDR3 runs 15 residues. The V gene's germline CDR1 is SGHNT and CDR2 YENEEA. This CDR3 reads CASSLAAGSDYGYTF.

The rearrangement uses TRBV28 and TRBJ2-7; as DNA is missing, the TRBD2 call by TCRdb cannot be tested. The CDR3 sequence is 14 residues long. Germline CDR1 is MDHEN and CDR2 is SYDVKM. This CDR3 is CASSSRAGSYEQYF.

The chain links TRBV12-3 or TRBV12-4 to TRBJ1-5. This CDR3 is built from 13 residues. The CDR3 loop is CASTTERVQPQHF.

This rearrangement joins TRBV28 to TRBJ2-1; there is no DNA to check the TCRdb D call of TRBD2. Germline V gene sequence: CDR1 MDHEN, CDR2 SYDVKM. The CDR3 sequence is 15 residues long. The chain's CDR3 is CASSLVAGGPSEQFF.